The present T cell receptor (beta chain) was sequenced within a study of memory CD4+ T cells and cytomegalovirus serostatus. Single viable CD3+CD4+CD8-CD45RO+ cells were sorted as the memory CD4+ T cells. This clone was counted a few times. Germline lookup yields CDR1 SEHNR and CDR2 FQNEAQ (reference sequence). Trimming removed 5 bases at V and 8 bases at J, with 16 bases between. The CDR3 is made up of 14 amino acids. Profiled with immunoSEQ multiplex PCR; TCRdb holds only in-frame clones, not every one. The sample lists 40,000 to 45,000 clones; less than 85% were seen once. The V call is TRBV7-9, the J call TRBJ1-3; maybe TRBD1 (5 bases). Sequences were obtained from memory CD4+ T cells from blood. This clonotype originated in an adult in good health and CMV-seronegative. The DNA of the CDR3 is TGTGCCAGCAGCCTTGGGACCTGGATGGACACCATATATTTT. It translates to CASSLGTWMDTIYF.